These 13 T cell receptor beta chains came from one sample sequenced in a study of technical replicates of blood from a handful of donors. This table comes from immunoSEQ multiplex PCR, and its TCRdb copy is limited to in-frame clones, with some not included. Of around 80,000 clones in the sample, around 89% were seen once. Source material: T cells isolated from PBMCs. The receptors shown here come from a human donor in good health.

This chain links TRBV27 with TRBJ1-2; D remains unclear. This CDR3 has 13 residues. V lost 0 bases and J lost 4, with 6 bases in between. CDR1 MNHEY and CDR2 SMNVEV come from the germline V gene (reference sequence). The CDR3 region is CASSLSQFYGYTF. CDR3 DNA sequence: TGTGCCAGCAGTTTATCGCAGTTCTATGGCTACACCTTC.

J is TRBJ1-2 and V is TRBV5-4; D possibly corresponds to TRBD1 (5 bases). This CDR3 has 14 residues. The V and J ends lost 1 base and 4 bases respectively, with 11 bases between them. Germline CDR1 and CDR2: SGHNT and YYREEE (reference sequence). CDR3 in DNA: TGTGCCAGCAGCTTGAAAGGGGAAGCCTATGGCTACACCTTC. Translating gives CASSLKGEAYGYTF.

This clone has a handful of counts. V is TRBV30 and J is TRBJ1-4; maybe TRBD1 (5 bases). CDR3 length: 12 amino acids. The V end lost 1 base, the J end lost 8 bases, and 8 bases lay between the germline ends. The germline V gene encodes CDR1 GTSNPN and CDR2 SVGIG (reference sequence). The DNA for the CDR3 is TGTGCCTGGAGTGGGGGGGAAGAAAAACTGTTTTTT. Translation: CAWSGGEEKLFF.

This chain links TRBV12-5 with TRBJ2-7; TRBD1 matches at 12 bases. The V gene's germline CDR1 is LGHNT and CDR2 FRNRAP. V shed 1 base, J shed 5 bases, and the junction held 3 bases outside the gene matches. This CDR3 comprises 15 residues. The CDR3, as DNA: TGTGCTAGTGGTTTGGAGGGGACAGGGGGCGACGAGCAGTACTTC. It encodes CASGLEGTGGDEQYF.

The chain uses TRBV2 and TRBJ2-3, with a tentative D call TRBD1 (6 bases). The V gene lost 3 bases and the J gene lost 5 bases, with 12 bases spanning the gap. Germline CDR1 and CDR2: SNHLY and FYNNEI. This CDR3 region has 14 residues. The CDR3 here is CASSDRGFGDTQYF. The CDR3 DNA follows: TGTGCCAGCAGTGACAGGGGATTTGGAGATACGCAGTATTTT.

This clone was detected only a few times. The chain combines TRBV7-2 with TRBJ1-5; D gene unclear. The CDR3 has 12 amino acids. V gave up 7 bases and J gave up 3 bases, with 7 bases separating them. Per germline, CDR1 SGHTA and CDR2 FQGNSA. The CDR3 DNA is TGTGCCAGCAAACTACCCAATCAGCCCCAGCATTTT. As protein: CASKLPNQPQHF.

V and J are TRBV6-1 and TRBJ2-3; a possible D gene is TRBD1 (5 bases). V shed 6 bases and J shed 8 bases, with 15 bases lying between them. The CDR3 spans 13 residues. The germline V gene has CDR1 MNHNS and CDR2 SASEGT. CDR3 DNA: TGTGCCAGCAGCGAACAGTACAGGAGTACGCAGTATTTT. This gives the protein CASSEQYRSTQYF.

V and J are TRBV10-3 and TRBJ2-7; TRBD1 aligns across 8 bases. The V gene's germline CDR1 is ENHRY and CDR2 SYGVKD. The CDR3 has 17 residues. V shed 3 bases, J shed 3 bases, and the junction held 13 bases outside the gene matches. Here the CDR3 DNA reads TGTGCCATCAGTGATCCCGTATCTGGACAGGGAAACTACGAGCAGTACTTC. Protein: CAISDPVSGQGNYEQYF.

The V and J genes are TRBV10-3 and TRBJ1-1; possible D gene TRBD1, 6 bases. This CDR3 contains 14 residues. Deletions cut 1 base from V and 6 bases from J, with 12 bases between. Germline V gene data show CDR1 as ENHRY and CDR2 as SYGVKD. CDR3 sequence reads: CAISEWGEGAEAFF. In nucleotides, the CDR3 is TGTGCCATCAGTGAGTGGGGGGAGGGGGCTGAAGCTTTCTTT.

The chain carries TRBV5-1 and TRBJ2-7, with 7 bases matching TRBD1. The CDR3 totals 13 residues. Germline V gene sequence: CDR1 SGHRS, CDR2 YFSETQ. V shed 4 bases and J 3 bases; nucleotides not matched to a gene: 4. In DNA form, the CDR3 reads TGCGCCAGCAGCCCGACAGGGCTCTACGAGCAGTACTTC. Protein: CASSPTGLYEQYF.

The V call is TRBV11-3, the J call TRBJ1-3; D remains ambiguous. Germline CDR1 reads SGHNT; CDR2 reads YENEEA. The CDR3 spans 13 residues. The V and J ends lost 6 bases and 0 bases respectively, with 6 bases between them. The CDR3 region has the DNA TGTGCCAGCAGGCCTAGCTCTGGAAACACCATATATTTT. Translating gives CASRPSSGNTIYF. Together with reference TRBV11-3 and TRBJ1-3, the CDR3 gives the full variable domain: EAGVVQSPRYKIIEKKQPVAFWCNPISGHNTLYWYLQNLGQGPELLIRYENEEAVDDSQLPKDRFSAERLKGVDSTLKIQPAELGDSAVYLCASRPSSGNTIYFGEGSWLTVV.

This clone occurred a few times. The chain has TRBV2 and TRBJ1-4; possibly TRBD1 for D (5 bases). The CDR3 runs to 14 residues. Germline assignment: CDR1 SNHLY and CDR2 FYNNEI. V dropped 4 bases and J dropped 2 bases, with 8 bases sitting between them. CDR3 coding DNA: TGTGCCAGCAGTGTCGGGGGTACTAATGAAAAACTGTTTTTT. Its protein is CASSVGGTNEKLFF. Variable domain in full (rest from reference TRBV2 and TRBJ1-4): EPEVTQTPSHQVTQMGQEVILRCVPISNHLYFYWYRQILGQKVEFLVSFYNNEISEKSEIFDDQFSVERPDGSNFTLKIRSTKLEDSAMYFCASSVGGTNEKLFFGSGTQLSVL.

The V gene is TRBV20-1, the J gene TRBJ1-1, with 7 bases lining up with TRBD1. The CDR3 sequence is 10 residues long. CDR1 DFQATT and CDR2 SNEGSKA come from the germline V gene (reference sequence). The J segment lost 8 bases and the V segment lost 3 bases, leaving 0 bases of the junction unmatched. CDR3 loop: CSARTGEAFF. The CDR3 nucleotides read TGCAGTGCTAGGACAGGGGAAGCTTTCTTT.